This TCR beta chain originates from a study of blood T cell repertoires in COVID-19. Study as a whole: Samples of COVID-19 (acute and convalescent) were obtained from the United States, Italy and Spain. Sources were T cells, B-cell-depleted T cells, or PBMCs; the material itself was cDNA or gDNA.

CDR1 is LGHNA and CDR2 is YNFKEQ in the germline V gene. V lost 2 bases to trimming and J lost 2 bases, with 18 bases between them. CDR3 length equals 18 residues. Study processing details: The assay estimated nucleated cells by amplifying reference gene primers. Sequenced by immunoSEQ multiplex PCR; TCRdb stores in-frame clones only, minus some. V and J calls plus clone size are reproduced from that table; the DNA served to infer D and trimming. The repertoire consists of around 310,000 clones, with roughly nine tenths occurring once and the leading ten covering around 9%. V is TRBV4-2 and J is TRBJ2-2; maybe TRBD1 (5 bases). The TCR originated in a woman in her 30s who had recovered from COVID-19. The sample consisted of PBMCs or T cells enriched from blood (not recorded which). The CDR3 sequence is CASSQTAQVFSNTGELFF. The CDR3 nucleotides read TGTGCCAGCAGCCAAACAGCACAGGTTTTTTCTAACACCGGGGAGCTGTTTTTT.